The sample holds many counts of the clone carrying this T cell receptor (beta chain). What it recognizes is unknown. This record comes from a study of T cells after yellow fever vaccination. Across the study: Fractions with few cells were prepared using SMART-Seq v4 Ultra Low Input.

The CDR3 has 17 residues. Germline CDR1 and CDR2: SGHRS and YFSETQ. Unmatched junction bases numbered 12, after V lost 3 bases and J lost 2 bases. Overall study results and limits: Clones from primary vaccination mostly reappeared after the booster (approximately 96% CD4, just over 85% CD8).

TCRdb processed the 5' RACE reads anew with MiXCR; each CDR3 protein has one entry. This table has around 65,000 distinct CDR3 sequences, 4.5% to 7.5% appearing once. The receptor comes from a man aged 18 to 30 who received the YFV17D yellow fever vaccine. The specimen comprised CD4+ T cells sorted from PBMCs, sampled approximately 15 days after the first yellow fever vaccination. The chain is built from TRBV5-1 and TRBJ2-3, with 7 bases that match TRBD2. For the CDR3, the DNA is TGCGCCAGCAGCTCGGCGGTCTTAGCGGGTCTCACAGATACGCAGTATTTT. It translates to CASSSAVLAGLTDTQYF.